Each of the 32 T cell receptor beta chains below was sequenced from the same sample in a study of blood T cells in healthy people across ages. Combining a sample-barcoded 5' primer with a J-beta primer mix, a second PCR ran for about 7 to 12 cycles. TCRdb reanalysed the 5' RACE reads using MiXCR and keeps one entry per CDR3 protein. This sample has some 1.5 million distinct CDR3 sequences, with about 42% found just once. Sequenced: blood. These TCRs come from a woman aged 18-29 years in good health.

There are a few counts of this clonotype. The V and J genes are TRBV29-1 and TRBJ1-1; 7 positions agree with TRBD1. V shed 4 bases, J shed 0 bases, and the junction held 17 bases outside the gene matches. There are 18 residues in the CDR3. Per the germline V gene, CDR1 is SQVTM and CDR2 is ANQGSEA. This CDR3 reads CSVGPPLTGRRMNTEAFF. CDR3 DNA sequence: TGCAGCGTTGGACCTCCTCTGACAGGGCGGAGGATGAACACTGAAGCTTTCTTT.

The chain combines TRBV12-3 or TRBV12-4 with TRBJ1-2, with 8 bases lining up with TRBD1. The CDR3 covers 22 residues. V shed 6 bases and J 5 bases; nucleotides not matched to a gene: 32. This chain's CDR3 is CASSYQRTGLLRGRPRMYGYTF. The CDR3 nucleotides read TGTGCCAGCAGCTATCAACGGACAGGGTTGTTGAGGGGCCGACCTCGGATGTATGGCTACACCTTC.

This clonotype was seen a handful of times. In DNA form, the CDR3 reads TGCGCCAGCAGCAGGACTAGCGGGGTCCAAGAGACCCAGTACTTC. This encodes CASSRTSGVQETQYF. The chain carries TRBV4-1 and TRBJ2-5, with TRBD2 matching over 12 bases. CDR1 is MGHRA, CDR2 YSYEKL, per germline. The V and J ends lost 5 bases and 1 base, in that order; junction bases with no gene match: 2. The CDR3 length is 15 residues.

This clonotype showed up just a few times. The chain couples TRBV6-6 to TRBJ1-1; D is possibly TRBD1 (5 bases). This CDR3 is 14 amino acids long. Germline CDR1 MNHNY, CDR2 SVGAGI (reference sequence). Deletions cut 7 bases from V and 0 bases from J, with 12 bases between. The CDR3: CASKGTLMNTEAFF. CDR3 nucleotide sequence: TGTGCCAGCAAGGGGACTTTGATGAACACTGAAGCTTTCTTT.

The chain couples TRBV7-9 to TRBJ2-3; the D call may be TRBD1 or TRBD2 (5 bases each). The CDR3 runs 16 residues. Trimming took off 6 bases at V and 4 bases at J, with 20 bases between the two ends. In germline, CDR1 is SEHNR, CDR2 FQNEAQ (reference sequence). The CDR3 protein is CASSNVRLGDADTQYF. CDR3 DNA sequence: TGTGCCAGCAGTAACGTACGTCTCGGGGACGCAGATACGCAGTATTTT.

The genes are TRBV20-1 and TRBJ2-5; weak D call: TRBD2 (5 bases). This CDR3 is built from 13 residues. V was pared by 3 bases and J by 2 bases, with 10 bases between. Germline-derived CDR1 and CDR2 are DFQATT and SNEGSKA (reference sequence). CDR3 nucleotides: TGCAGTGCTAGTACTAGGGCTCAAGAGACCCAGTACTTC. Its translation is CSASTRAQETQYF.

J is TRBJ2-7 and V is TRBV15; D call uncertain. Germline V lookup: CDR1 LNHNV, CDR2 YYDKDF (reference sequence). This CDR3 region has 14 residues. Between the trimmed V and J ends, which lost 3 bases and 0 bases, there was a span of 9 bases. Here the CDR3 reads CATSSALSSYEQYF. As DNA, the CDR3 is TGTGCCACCAGCAGTGCACTCAGCTCCTACGAGCAGTACTTC.

The chain has TRBV28 and TRBJ1-5; D remains ambiguous. Looked up from germline, CDR1 is MDHEN and CDR2 is SYDVKM. This CDR3 contains 12 residues. V was trimmed by 5 bases and J by 9 bases, leaving 11 bases between them. DNA for the CDR3: TGTGCCAGCAGTCCTCAAGGCCGGCCCCAGCATTTT. Its protein product is CASSPQGRPQHF.

The genes are TRBV6-5 and TRBJ1-4; a weak D match, TRBD1 (6 bases). In germline, CDR1 is MNHEY, CDR2 SVGAGI. CDR3 size: 14 residues. The V end lost 6 bases, the J end lost 5 bases, and 13 bases lay between the germline ends. CDR3 sequence: CASRPRGGNEKLFF. CDR3 sequence (DNA): TGTGCCAGCAGGCCCCGGGGGGGCAATGAAAAACTGTTTTTT.

This chain joins TRBV25-1 and TRBJ2-1; 7 bases agree with TRBD1. V shed 4 bases, J shed 0 bases, and the junction held 9 bases outside the gene matches. Germline V lookup: CDR1 MGHDK, CDR2 SYGVNS. The CDR3 runs to 17 residues. The CDR3: CASSVLSRDSSYNEQFF. CDR3 nucleotide sequence: TGTGCCAGCAGTGTCCTATCTCGGGACAGCTCCTACAATGAGCAGTTCTTC.

The V and J genes are TRBV6-5 and TRBJ1-5, with D maybe TRBD1 (5 bases). Germline-derived CDR1 and CDR2 are MNHEY and SVGAGI. The CDR3 consists of 10 residues. The germline V and J ends were trimmed by 8 bases and 9 bases, with 8 bases remaining between them. The CDR3 nucleotides read TGTGCCAGCGGACATGGGCCCCAGCATTTT. It codes for CASGHGPQHF.

The rearrangement links TRBV12-3 or TRBV12-4 to TRBJ2-2; D assignment may be TRBD1 or TRBD2 (5 bases each). The CDR3 extends over 16 amino acids. Trimming took 1 base from V and 4 from J, leaving 13 bases between them. DNA of the CDR3: TGTGCCAGCAGTTTAGAGAGTCCGGGACCCACCGGGGAGCTGTTTTTT. Translating it yields CASSLESPGPTGELFF.

The CDR3 here is CASSLLGQYSNQPQHF. The CDR3 DNA is TGCGCCAGCAGCCTCCTCGGACAGTATAGCAATCAGCCCCAGCATTTT. V is TRBV5-1 and J is TRBJ1-5; D might be TRBD1 (6 bases). The CDR3 sequence is 16 residues long. Deletions cut 4 bases from V and 0 bases from J, with 14 bases between. Germline V gives CDR1 SGHRS, CDR2 YFSETQ.

The rearrangement uses TRBV15 and TRBJ2-3; 8 bases are a match to TRBD1. With V trimmed by 3 bases and J by 4 bases, 3 bases remained unmatched. Germline V gene data show CDR1 as LNHNV and CDR2 as YYDKDF (reference sequence). The CDR3 runs 14 residues. The CDR3 DNA reads as TGTGCCACCAGCAGGGACAGGGCTTCAGATACGCAGTATTTT. It is translated as CATSRDRASDTQYF. Together with reference TRBV15 and TRBJ2-3, the CDR3 gives the full variable domain: DAMVIQNPRYQVTQFGKPVTLSCSQTLNHNVMYWYQQKSSQAPKLLFHYYDKDFNNEADTPDNFQSRRPNTSFCFLDIRSPGLGDTAMYLCATSRDRASDTQYFGPGTRLTVL.

There are a few counts of this clonotype. The rearrangement links TRBV6-2 or TRBV6-3 to TRBJ2-5; either TRBD1 or TRBD2 may fit D (6 bases each). The J call is uncertain, as TRBJ2-7 better fits the DNA end. This CDR3 has 13 residues. Germline values: CDR1 MNHEY, CDR2 SVGEGT. The CDR3 bases are TGTGCCAGCCGCAGGATCAGGGGACTCGAGCAGTACTTC. Protein: CASRRIRGLEQYF.

Only a few counts were recorded for this clonotype. A junction end diverges from the germline sequence, so it may reflect a read error. The chain couples TRBV20-1 to TRBJ2-7, with a possible D match to TRBD2 (7 bases). The CDR3 extends over 13 amino acids. Looked up from germline, CDR1 is DFQATT and CDR2 is SNEGSKA (reference sequence). The CDR3, as DNA: TGCAGTGCCCCAAGGGGGGGCTCCTACCAGCAGTACTTC. Translating it yields CSAPRGGSYQQYF.

The chain carries TRBV6-5 and TRBJ2-5, with 9 bases lining up with TRBD2. Germline loops: CDR1 MNHEY, CDR2 SVGAGI. Trimming at V came to 5 bases and at J to 11 bases, leaving 12 bases not matched to a gene. The CDR3 sequence is 14 residues long. The CDR3 protein is CASSIAGEYNEQYF. CDR3 nucleotide sequence: TGTGCCAGCAGTATAGCGGGAGAATATAATGAGCAGTACTTC.

This clonotype was counted ten times or more. The chain uses TRBV6-2 or TRBV6-3 and TRBJ2-1; 9 nucleotides align to TRBD2. With 6 bases clipped from V and 6 bases from J, the junction kept 12 bases outside the gene matches. CDR3 length: 16 residues. Germline lookup yields CDR1 MNHEY and CDR2 SVGEGT. CDR3 DNA sequence: TGTGCCAGCAGGGGAAAGAGACTAGCGGTATTCAATGAGCAGTTCTTC. Protein: CASRGKRLAVFNEQFF.

The J gene is TRBJ2-3, the V gene TRBV7-8; D remains unclear. The germline gives CDR1 SGHVS, CDR2 FQNEAQ. The CDR3 spans 15 residues. Trimming removed 8 bases at V and 5 bases at J, with 20 bases between. DNA for the CDR3: TGTGCCAGCTTCGTCCGGCAAGATTTTCTAGATACGCAGTATTTT. Translating it yields CASFVRQDFLDTQYF.

The chain recombines TRBV9 with TRBJ2-3, with no clear D. The ends were cut back, 0 bases at V and 4 bases at J, with 18 bases in the middle. This CDR3 has 17 amino acids. In germline, CDR1 is SGDLS, CDR2 YYNGEE. Here the CDR3 DNA reads TGTGCCAGCAGCGTAGGGGAAGCCTTCTTGGTCGCAGATACGCAGTATTTT. It encodes CASSVGEAFLVADTQYF.

This chain connects TRBV29-1 to TRBJ1-4, with no clear D. Germline CDR1 and CDR2: SQVTM and ANQGSEA. The CDR3 loop spans 13 amino acids. Trimming left V 5 bases short and J 6 bases short, with 13 bases between. CDR3 protein: CSVIGSADEKLFF. CDR3 DNA sequence: TGCAGCGTTATAGGGAGTGCGGATGAAAAACTGTTTTTT.

CDR3 bases: TGCAGTGCCAATTCACAGAGCTCCTACGAGCAGTACTTC. It translates to CSANSQSSYEQYF. The chain couples TRBV20-1 to TRBJ2-7; D gene uncertain. CDR3 length: 13 amino acids. Germline assignment: CDR1 DFQATT and CDR2 SNEGSKA (reference sequence). The V and J ends lost 6 bases and 0 bases respectively, with 12 bases between them.

The rearrangement uses TRBV10-3 and TRBJ2-3, with 7 bases matching TRBD1. The ends lost 11 bases at V and 7 bases at J; junction bases unmatched: 36. This CDR3 has 21 residues. The V gene's germline CDR1 is ENHRY and CDR2 SYGVKD. Written as DNA, the CDR3 is TGTGCCGTCGGGACAGCCACAAGCATTAGCACAGATATCCCAACCCCATATACGCAGTATTTT. Translation gives CAVGTATSISTDIPTPYTQYF.

This clonotype was counted between two and nine times. A much larger clone lies one base from this, so it may be a read error. V and J are TRBV12-3 or TRBV12-4 and TRBJ2-5; D is unresolved. The length of the CDR3 is 11 residues. Between the trimmed V and J ends, which lost 3 bases and 11 bases, there was a span of 10 bases. The CDR3 nucleotides read TGTGCCAGCAGTTTCAACAATGAGCAGTACTTC. Residues: CASSFNNEQYF.

With respect to this clonotype: This sequence may be a read error, since a much larger clone differs from it by one base. The chain is built from TRBV12-3 or TRBV12-4 and TRBJ2-5, with a weak D call TRBD1 (5 bases). The CDR3 runs 14 residues. The germline V and J ends were trimmed by 5 bases and 11 bases, with 21 bases remaining between them. CDR3: CASSLRQRDNEQYF. CDR3 DNA: TGTGCCAGCAGTCTTCGACAGAGAGACAATGAGCAGTACTTC.

This clonotype was recorded at least ten times. The V gene is TRBV11-2, the J gene TRBJ2-5; perhaps TRBD2 as D (5 bases). The V end lost 6 bases, the J end lost 5 bases, and 7 bases lay between the germline ends. From germline, CDR1 is SGHAT and CDR2 FQNNGV. The CDR3 consists of 11 residues. The CDR3 nucleotides are TGTGCCAGCAGGTCGGGGGAGACCCAGTACTTC. It is translated as CASRSGETQYF. The whole variable domain, remainder taken from reference TRBV11-2 and TRBJ2-5, is EAGVAQSPRYKIIEKRQSVAFWCNPISGHATLYWYQQILGQGPKLLIQFQNNGVVDDSQLPKDRFSAERLKGVDSTLKIQPAKLEDSAVYLCASRSGETQYFGPGTRLLVL.

The chain links TRBV5-6 to TRBJ2-3, with 10 bases aligning to TRBD2. CDR1 is SGHDT, CDR2 YYEEEE, per germline. V lost 4 bases, J lost 4 bases, and 9 bases stayed unmatched. The CDR3 length is 16 residues. DNA of the CDR3: TGTGCCAGCAGCCCCAGGACTAGCGGATGGTCAGATACGCAGTATTTT. This encodes CASSPRTSGWSDTQYF.

This rearrangement joins TRBV7-2 to TRBJ1-2; 7 nucleotides line up with TRBD1. CDR1 is SGHTA, CDR2 FQGNSA, per germline. The CDR3 runs 17 residues. V lost 2 bases, J lost 2 bases, and 11 bases stayed unmatched. CDR3 coding DNA: TGTGCCAGCAGCTTACTAAATTCCGGGACAGTCAACTATGGCTACACCTTC. It codes for CASSLLNSGTVNYGYTF. Based on the CDR3 plus reference TRBV7-2 and TRBJ1-2, the full variable domain is GAGVSQSPSNKVTEKGKDVELRCDPISGHTALYWYRQSLGQGLEFLIYFQGNSAPDKSGLPSDRFSAERTGGSVSTLTIQRTQQEDSAVYLCASSLLNSGTVNYGYTFGSGTRLTVV.

The V and J genes are TRBV7-8 and TRBJ2-4; D gene uncertain. Near its end, the DNA agrees better with TRBJ2-7, so the J call may be wrong. CDR1 SGHVS and CDR2 FQNEAQ come from the germline V gene. This CDR3 region has 14 residues. DNA of the CDR3: TGTGCCAGCACCTACCTTCGGCTTAGGGACGAGCAGTACTTC. Its translation: CASTYLRLRDEQYF.

This chain uses TRBV6-2 or TRBV6-3 with TRBJ2-4; D remains unclear. The DNA end is more similar to TRBJ2-7, so the J call may be wrong. CDR1 and CDR2 from the germline V gene are MNHEY and SVGEGT. This CDR3 spans 15 amino acids. The CDR3 DNA reads TGTGCCAGCAGTTACCCCGCACGGGTGACCTACGAGCAGTACTTC. Translated, it gives CASSYPARVTYEQYF.

In its sample, this clonotype was seen a few times. V gene TRBV20-1 combines with J gene TRBJ2-7; D perhaps matches TRBD1 (5 bases). Germline-derived CDR1 and CDR2 are DFQATT and SNEGSKA (reference sequence). Between the trimmed V and J ends, which lost 2 bases and 2 bases, there was a span of 10 bases. The CDR3 contains 13 residues. The CDR3 protein is CSARPPDTYEQYF. Written as DNA, the CDR3 is TGCAGTGCTAGACCCCCGGACACCTACGAGCAGTACTTC.

This clonotype has a handful of counts. CDR3 residues: CASLPHYSNQPQHF. CDR3 coding DNA: TGTGCCAGCCTCCCACATTATAGCAATCAGCCCCAGCATTTT. V usage is TRBV27 and J usage is TRBJ1-5; no firm D call. CDR3 length: 14 residues. Germline V gives CDR1 MNHEY, CDR2 SMNVEV (reference sequence). V gave up 8 bases and J gave up 0 bases, with 11 bases separating them.